These 8 T cell receptor beta chains originate from one sample sequenced in a study of human T cells and chemical hapten exposure. The time point is: pre-sensitization, week 0. Treatment: therapeutic diphenylcyclopropenone sensitization with weekly scalp DPC. TCRdb reanalysed the RACE reads using MiXCR and keeps one entry per CDR3 protein. Of about 40,000 distinct CDR3 sequences listed, more than 9% are singletons. This sample comprised whole blood, obtained in connection with sensitization to the hapten diphenylcyclopropenone (DPC). The receptors were sampled from a man aged 25 to 40 with alopecia areata. Some clones in this sample may be carry-over from other donors' samples.

This clonotype was seen many times. This chain links TRBV5-1 with TRBJ1-4; 8 positions match TRBD1. The CDR3 has 19 amino acids. The germline gives CDR1 SGHRS, CDR2 YFSETQ. V lost 5 bases, J lost 1 base, and 16 bases stayed unmatched. This chain's CDR3 is CASRTGTGLMKRTNEKLFF. The CDR3 nucleotides are TGCGCCAGCAGGACGGGGACAGGTCTGATGAAGAGAACTAATGAAAAACTGTTTTTT.

This chain uses TRBV7-9 with TRBJ2-7, with a weak D call TRBD2 (5 bases). CDR3 length equals 14 residues. Trimming stripped 3 bases from V and 2 bases from J, with 11 bases between. Germline CDR1 is SEHNR and CDR2 is FQNEAQ (reference sequence). CDR3 protein: CASSFLSVPYEQYV. CDR3 bases: TGTGCCAGCAGCTTCCTTAGCGTACCCTACGAGCAGTACGTC.

J is TRBJ2-5 and V is TRBV11-2; D might be TRBD1 (6 bases). Germline values: CDR1 SGHAT, CDR2 FQNNGV. CDR3 length equals 17 residues. V shed 5 bases and J shed 2 bases, with 21 bases lying between them. The CDR3 sequence is CASSPIKRSGQQETQYF. CDR3 bases: TGTGCCAGCAGCCCCATTAAGCGAAGCGGACAGCAAGAGACCCAGTACTTC.

The V gene is TRBV20-1, the J gene TRBJ2-4; D may match TRBD1 or TRBD2 (5 bases each). The CDR3 is 15 residues long. V dropped 0 bases and J dropped 1 base, with 10 bases sitting between them. CDR1 and CDR2 from the germline V gene are DFQATT and SNEGSKA (reference sequence). CDR3 residues: CSARELWGAKNIQYF. In DNA form, the CDR3 reads TGCAGTGCTAGAGAGCTTTGGGGGGCCAAAAACATTCAGTACTTC.

This clonotype was detected ten times or more. This chain uses TRBV7-3 with TRBJ2-5; 8 bases fit TRBD2. Germline V gene sequence: CDR1 SGHTA, CDR2 FQGTGA. Trimming at V came to 5 bases and at J to 5 bases, leaving 7 bases not matched to a gene. This CDR3 region has 14 residues. The CDR3 nucleotides read TGTGCCAGCAGCAGTGGGGCTAGCGGGGAGACCCAGTACTTC. It encodes CASSSGASGETQYF. The full variable domain, with the rest looked up from reference TRBV7-3 and TRBJ2-5, is GAGVSQTPSNKVTEKGKYVELRCDPISGHTALYWYRQSLGQGPEFLIYFQGTGAADDSGLPNDRFFAVRPEGSVSTLKIQRTERGDSAVYLCASSSGASGETQYFGPGTRLLVL.

This clonotype was seen many times. The chain links TRBV9 to TRBJ1-3; no clear D gene. The V and J ends lost 3 bases and 0 bases respectively, with 13 bases between them. Germline loops: CDR1 SGDLS, CDR2 YYNGEE. The CDR3 extends over 16 amino acids. CDR3 DNA: TGTGCCAGCAGCGCGGGCGGCCTAAGCTCTGGAAACACCATATATTTT. Translating gives CASSAGGLSSGNTIYF.

This clonotype was observed a few times. The CDR3 DNA reads as TGTGCCAGCAGCTACCGACAGGGCCTCCCAGGGGAACCCCAGCATTTT. It translates to CASSYRQGLPGEPQHF. V usage is TRBV12-3 or TRBV12-4 and J usage is TRBJ1-5, with TRBD1 identical over 7 bases. V lost 6 bases, J lost 10 bases, and 18 bases stayed unmatched. This CDR3 is built from 16 residues.

The chain combines TRBV9 with TRBJ2-1; 12 nucleotides line up with TRBD1. The CDR3 spans 15 residues. From germline, CDR1 is SGDLS and CDR2 YYNGEE. Trimming at V came to 2 bases and at J to 10 bases, leaving 7 bases not matched to a gene. The CDR3 nucleotides are TGTGCCAGCAGCGTCGGGGACAGGGGGCTAGGAGAGCAGTTCTTC. Encoded protein: CASSVGDRGLGEQFF.